This T cell receptor beta chain was sequenced for a study of chronic HIV infection and antiretroviral therapy (dated by TCRdb to the mid-2010s). This clonotype was recorded a few times. No antigen is known for it. Nothing much larger sits one base from this clone, and base qualities are not available. Library creation used 5' RACE. Instrument on record: Illumina MiSeq. TCRdb handled the public reads itself, with Q25 trimming in fastp and clone calling in MiXCR, and kept productive beta chains. Rows are unified per CDR3 protein, each entry keeping the most common DNA and genes. The sample data list 39,000 or so distinct CDR3 sequences, and 7% to 10% of these were observed just once. Around 3% of the sample is held by the ten biggest clonotypes. Reading from cysteine to phenylalanine, the CDR3 counts 12 amino acids. Only the CDR3 DNA is retained, 36 bases long and in frame from the first base. The germline V gene provides CDR1 SQVTM and CDR2 ANQGSEA. V drops 4 bases and J drops 6 bases, leaving 12 bases in between.

This sequence was found in an adult who had HIV and had not received antiretroviral therapy, or was an uninfected healthy control (not recorded which). The sequencing sample was made of peripheral blood. The rearranged segments are TRBV29-1 and TRBJ1-2; no D gene is confidently identified. The bases read TGCAGCGTTGGGGATTCCGCGGATGGCTACACCTTC. This codes for CSVGDSADGYTF.